Ten or more counts support the clone carrying this T cell receptor (beta chain). Its antigen is as yet unknown. Every diagnosis used clinical symptoms, serum thyroxine and TRAb, thyroid ultrasound and orbital computed tomography. The entry originates in a study of T cells in Graves' hyperthyroidism and ophthalmopathy. The overall study: It was at initial diagnosis, before any treatment, that peripheral blood was collected. Broader study findings: From stable hyperthyroidism, ophthalmopathy was separated by a 13 V-J model.

Amplification yielded TCR beta CDR3 regions, with RNA transcripts as the source. A first-round RT-PCR of the TCR CDR3 used the HTBI primer set. MiXCR, run by TCRdb on the multiplex PCR reads, gives a single entry per CDR3 protein. The sample lists 250,000 to 300,000 distinct CDR3 sequences, around a fifth occurring once. The CDR3 has 15 residues. Trimming shortened V by 2 bases and J by 4 bases, and 14 bases separated the two germline ends. CDR1 and CDR2 from the germline V gene are SGHNT and YENEEA. The TCR was taken from a man aged 50-59 years with Graves' ophthalmopathy. Sequenced material: blood. The chain employs TRBV11-3 and TRBJ2-5; D is possibly TRBD1 (5 bases). CDR3 sequence: CASSLSSGNGETQYF. The CDR3 DNA is TGTGCCAGCAGCTTAAGTTCAGGGAATGGAGAGACCCAGTACTTC.